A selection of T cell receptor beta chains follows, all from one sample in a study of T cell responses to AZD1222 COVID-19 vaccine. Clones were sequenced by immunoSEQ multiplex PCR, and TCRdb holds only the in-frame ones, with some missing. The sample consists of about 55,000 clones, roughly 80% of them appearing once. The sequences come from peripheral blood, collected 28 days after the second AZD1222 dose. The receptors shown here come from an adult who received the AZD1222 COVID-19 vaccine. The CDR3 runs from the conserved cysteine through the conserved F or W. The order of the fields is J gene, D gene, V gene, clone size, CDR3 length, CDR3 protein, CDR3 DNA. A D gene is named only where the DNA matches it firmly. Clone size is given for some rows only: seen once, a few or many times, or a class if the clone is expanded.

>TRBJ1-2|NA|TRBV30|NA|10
CAWSRYGYTF
TGTGCCTGGAGTCGCTATGGCTACACCTTC
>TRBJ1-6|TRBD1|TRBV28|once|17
CASSPIQGAAYNSPLHF
TGTGCCAGCAGTCCCATTCAGGGGGCAGCCTATAATTCACCCCTCCACTTT
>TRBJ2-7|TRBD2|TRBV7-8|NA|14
CASRPGLADYEQYF
TGTGCCAGCAGACCGGGACTAGCGGACTACGAGCAGTACTTC
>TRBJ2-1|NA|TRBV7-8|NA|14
CASSLLLGALEQFF
TGTGCCAGCAGCTTATTACTAGGTGCACTGGAGCAGTTCTTC
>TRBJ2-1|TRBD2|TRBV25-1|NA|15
CASSDGTSGRHEQFF
TGTGCCAGCAGTGACGGGACTAGCGGGAGACATGAGCAGTTCTTC
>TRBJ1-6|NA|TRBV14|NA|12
CASSFTSLPLHF
TGTGCCAGCAGCTTCACGTCCTTACCCCTCCACTTT
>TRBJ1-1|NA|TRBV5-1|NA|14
CASSLAGVGTEAFF
TGCGCCAGCAGCTTGGCGGGGGTTGGGACTGAAGCTTTCTTT
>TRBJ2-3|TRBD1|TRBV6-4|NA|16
CASSDSPQGTRDTQYF
TGTGCCAGCAGTGACTCTCCACAGGGGACAAGAGATACGCAGTATTTT
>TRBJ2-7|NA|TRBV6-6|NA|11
CASSYSGVAIF
TGTGCCAGCAGTTACTCAGGGGTTGCGATCTTC
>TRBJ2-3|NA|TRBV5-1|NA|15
CASSLGSTGADTQYF
TGCGCCAGCAGCTTGGGTAGTACGGGGGCAGATACGCAGTATTTT
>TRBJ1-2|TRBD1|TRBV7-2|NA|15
CASSSTGVANYGYTF
TGTGCCAGCAGTTCGACAGGGGTAGCTAACTATGGCTACACCTTC
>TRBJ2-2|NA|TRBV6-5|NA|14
CASVTGPNTGELFF
TGTGCCAGCGTCACTGGACCTAACACCGGGGAGCTGTTTTTT
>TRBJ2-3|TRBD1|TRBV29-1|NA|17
CSVDDALWTGRSDTQYF
TGCAGCGTTGACGACGCACTATGGACAGGGCGATCCGATACGCAGTATTTT
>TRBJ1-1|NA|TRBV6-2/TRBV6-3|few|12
CASSHTRSEAFF
TGTGCCAGCAGTCATACAAGATCTGAAGCTTTCTTT
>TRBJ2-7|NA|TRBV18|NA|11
CASSPAYEQYF
TGTGCCAGCTCACCCGCCTACGAGCAGTACTTC
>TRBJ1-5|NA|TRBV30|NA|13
CAWSFDSNQPQHF
TGTGCCTGGAGTTTTGATAGCAATCAGCCCCAGCATTTT
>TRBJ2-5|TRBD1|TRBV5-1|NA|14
CASSWDRKPETQYF
TGCGCCAGCAGCTGGGACAGGAAACCTGAGACCCAGTACTTC
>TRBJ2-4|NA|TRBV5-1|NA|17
CASSLGGGRGALNIQYF
TGCGCCAGCAGCTTGGGAGGAGGCAGGGGAGCATTGAACATTCAGTACTTC
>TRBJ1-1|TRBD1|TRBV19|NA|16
CASRPGTGRREPEAFF
TGTGCCAGTAGACCCGGGACAGGAAGGAGGGAACCTGAAGCTTTCTTT
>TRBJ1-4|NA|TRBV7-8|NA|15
CASSPQGATNEKLFF
TGTGCCAGCAGTCCTCAGGGTGCAACTAATGAAAAACTGTTTTTT
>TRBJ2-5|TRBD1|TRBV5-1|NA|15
CASSLGTGVQETQYF
TGCGCCAGCAGCCTTGGGACAGGGGTTCAAGAGACCCAGTACTTC
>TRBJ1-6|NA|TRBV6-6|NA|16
CASRLDIIPGNSPLHF
TGTGCCAGCAGACTGGACATCATACCGGGGAATTCACCCCTCCACTTT
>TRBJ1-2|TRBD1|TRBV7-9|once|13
CASSRGQGDGYTF
TGTGCCAGCAGCCGAGGACAGGGGGATGGCTACACCTTC
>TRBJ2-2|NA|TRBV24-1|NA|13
CATSVQAGGELFF
TGTGCCACCAGTGTACAGGCGGGCGGGGAGCTGTTTTTT
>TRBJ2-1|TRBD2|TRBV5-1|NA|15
CASSSVAGGGGEQFF
TGCGCCAGCAGCTCTGTAGCGGGAGGGGGAGGGGAGCAGTTCTTC
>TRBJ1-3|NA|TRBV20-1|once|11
CSWDAGNTIYF
TGCAGCTGGGACGCCGGAAACACCATATATTTT
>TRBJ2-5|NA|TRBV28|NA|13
CASKAGYGETQYF
TGTGCCAGCAAGGCGGGTTATGGAGAGACCCAGTACTTC
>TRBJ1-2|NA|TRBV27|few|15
CASSLSMGGAGGYTF
TGTGCCAGCAGTTTATCGATGGGGGGCGCAGGAGGCTACACCTTC
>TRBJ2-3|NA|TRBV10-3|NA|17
CAISESKVLGGADTQYF
TGTGCCATCAGTGAGTCGAAGGTCCTTGGGGGCGCAGATACGCAGTATTTT
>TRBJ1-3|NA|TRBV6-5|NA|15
CASSTPDSSGNTIYF
TGTGCCAGCAGTACACCCGACTCCTCTGGAAACACCATATATTTT
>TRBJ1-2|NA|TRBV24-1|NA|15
CATSDPGQGDYGYTF
TGTGCCACCAGTGATCCGGGGCAGGGTGACTATGGCTACACCTTC
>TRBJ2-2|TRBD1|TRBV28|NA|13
CASRPGGIGELFF
TGTGCCAGCAGGCCAGGGGGCATCGGGGAGCTGTTTTTT
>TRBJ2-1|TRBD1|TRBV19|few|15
CASSLDRSSYNEQFF
TGTGCCAGTAGTTTGGACAGGTCCTCCTACAATGAGCAGTTCTTC
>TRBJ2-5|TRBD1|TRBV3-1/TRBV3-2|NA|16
CASSLRTGGDQETQYF
TGTGCCAGCAGCCTTAGGACAGGGGGAGACCAAGAGACCCAGTACTTC
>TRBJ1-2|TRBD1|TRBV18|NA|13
CASSLGQIYGYTF
TGTGCCAGCTCACTGGGACAGATCTATGGCTACACCTTC
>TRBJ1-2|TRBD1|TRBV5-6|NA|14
CASRTYRGVYGYTF
TGTGCCAGCAGGACCTACAGGGGAGTGTATGGCTACACCTTC
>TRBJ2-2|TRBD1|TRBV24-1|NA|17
CATSESPGTGIDGELFF
TGTGCCACCAGTGAGTCTCCCGGGACAGGGATCGATGGGGAGCTGTTTTTT
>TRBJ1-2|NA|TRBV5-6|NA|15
CASSLWGADNYGYTF
TGTGCCAGCAGCCTTTGGGGGGCCGATAACTATGGCTACACCTTC
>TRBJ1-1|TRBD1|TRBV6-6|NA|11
CASRTGFEAFF
TGTGCCAGCAGGACAGGGTTTGAAGCTTTCTTT
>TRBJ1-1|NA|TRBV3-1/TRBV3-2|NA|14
CASSPNWANTEAFF
TGTGCCAGCAGCCCCAATTGGGCAAACACTGAAGCTTTCTTT
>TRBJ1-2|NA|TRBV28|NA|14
CASTNLGRVFGYTF
TGTGCCAGCACCAACCTGGGGAGGGTTTTTGGCTACACCTTC
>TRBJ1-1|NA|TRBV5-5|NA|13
CASSPTPEAEAFF
TGTGCCAGCAGCCCGACGCCGGAGGCTGAAGCTTTCTTT
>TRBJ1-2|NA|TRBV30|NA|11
CAWSVGDGYTF
TGTGCCTGGAGTGTAGGAGATGGCTACACCTTC
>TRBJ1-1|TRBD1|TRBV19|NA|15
CASSGLGTANTEAFF
TGTGCCAGTAGTGGCCTTGGGACAGCGAACACTGAAGCTTTCTTT
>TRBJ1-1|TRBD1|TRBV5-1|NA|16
CASSSTLTGEYTEAFF
TGCGCCAGCAGCTCTACTTTGACAGGGGAGTACACTGAAGCTTTCTTT
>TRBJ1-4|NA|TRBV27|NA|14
CASSLWATNEKLFF
TGTGCCAGCAGTTTATGGGCAACTAATGAAAAACTGTTTTTT
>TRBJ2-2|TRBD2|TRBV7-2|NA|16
CASSLRGSVDTGELFF
TGTGCCAGCAGCTTGCGCGGGAGCGTCGACACCGGGGAGCTGTTTTTT
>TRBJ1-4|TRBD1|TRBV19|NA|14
CASKRDRGNEKLFF
TGTGCCAGTAAGCGGGACAGGGGAAATGAAAAACTGTTTTTT
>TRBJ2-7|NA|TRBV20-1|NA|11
CSARSGHEQYF
TGCAGTGCTCGGTCGGGTCACGAGCAGTACTTC
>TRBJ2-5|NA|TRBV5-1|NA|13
CASSFDVGETQYF
TGCGCCAGCAGCTTTGACGTTGGGGAGACCCAGTACTTC
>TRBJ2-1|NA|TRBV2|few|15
CASSEQGSSYNEQFF
TGTGCCAGCAGTGAACAAGGGAGCTCCTACAATGAGCAGTTCTTC
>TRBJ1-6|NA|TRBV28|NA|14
CASSFGDTNSPLHF
TGTGCCAGCAGTTTCGGCGACACCAATTCACCCCTCCACTTT
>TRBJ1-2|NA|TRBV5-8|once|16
CASSPYPDSSNYGYTF
TGTGCCAGCAGCCCTTACCCGGACAGCTCTAACTATGGCTACACCTTC
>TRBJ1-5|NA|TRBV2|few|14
CASTKTASNQPQHF
TGTGCCAGCACCAAGACAGCTAGCAATCAGCCCCAGCATTTT
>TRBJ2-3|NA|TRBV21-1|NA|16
CASSKGDRGDLDTQYF
TGTGCCAGCAGCAAAGGGGACAGGGGCGATCTTGATACGCAGTATTTT
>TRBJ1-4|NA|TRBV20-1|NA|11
CSAGRNEKLFF
TGCAGTGCCGGGCGGAATGAAAAACTGTTTTTT
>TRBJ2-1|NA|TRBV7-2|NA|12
CATGYYRDEQFF
TGTGCCACGGGGTACTACAGGGATGAGCAGTTCTTC
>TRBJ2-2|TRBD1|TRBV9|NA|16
CASSVDPTGDTGELFF
TGTGCCAGCAGCGTAGATCCCACAGGGGATACCGGGGAGCTGTTTTTT
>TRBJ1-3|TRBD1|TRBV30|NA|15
CAWSVQGTHGNTIYF
TGTGCCTGGAGTGTACAGGGGACTCATGGAAACACCATATATTTT
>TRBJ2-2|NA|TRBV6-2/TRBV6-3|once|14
CASSPSPRGGELFF
TGTGCCAGCAGCCCCTCTCCGCGGGGCGGGGAGCTGTTTTTT